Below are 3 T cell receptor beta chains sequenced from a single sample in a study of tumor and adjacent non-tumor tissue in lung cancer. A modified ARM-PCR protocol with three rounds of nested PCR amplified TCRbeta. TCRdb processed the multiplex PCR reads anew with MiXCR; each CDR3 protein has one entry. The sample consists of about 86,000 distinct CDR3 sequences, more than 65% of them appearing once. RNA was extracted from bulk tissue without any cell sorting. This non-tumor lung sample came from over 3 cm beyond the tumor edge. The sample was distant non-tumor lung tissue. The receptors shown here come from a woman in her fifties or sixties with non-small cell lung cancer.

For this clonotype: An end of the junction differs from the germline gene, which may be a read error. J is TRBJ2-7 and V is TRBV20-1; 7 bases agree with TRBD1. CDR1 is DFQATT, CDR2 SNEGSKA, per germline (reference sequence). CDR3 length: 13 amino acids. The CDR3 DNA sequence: TGCGGTGCTAGAACAGGGGACGGCTACGAGCAGTACTTC. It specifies CGARTGDGYEQYF.

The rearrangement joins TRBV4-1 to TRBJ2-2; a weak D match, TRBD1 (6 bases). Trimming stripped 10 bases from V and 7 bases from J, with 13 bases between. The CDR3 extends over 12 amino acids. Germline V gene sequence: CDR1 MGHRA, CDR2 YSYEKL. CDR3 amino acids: CANREPGGELFF. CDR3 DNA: TGCGCCAACAGGGAGCCCGGCGGGGAGCTGTTTTTT.

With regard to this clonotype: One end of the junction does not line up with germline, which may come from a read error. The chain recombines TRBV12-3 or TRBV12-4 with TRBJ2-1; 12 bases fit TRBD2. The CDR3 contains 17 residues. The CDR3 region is CTSSLLNLAGGPHEQFF. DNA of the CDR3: TGTACCAGCAGTTTGCTTAATCTAGCGGGAGGGCCACATGAGCAATTCTTC.